The 11 T cell receptor beta chains below all came from one sample that was sequenced in a study of blood T cell repertoires in COVID-19. The data were produced by immunoSEQ multiplex PCR, yet TCRdb's version contains in-frame clones alone and is incomplete. The sample lists 410,000 or so clones; over 75% were seen once. The sequenced sample consisted of peripheral blood. These receptors were obtained from a woman aged 35 to 49 with COVID-19, enrolled during active disease.

The rearrangement joins TRBV5-1 to TRBJ1-4; 9 bases fit TRBD1. Germline trimming cut 3 bases from V and 8 bases from J; bases unmatched to any gene: 5. The CDR3 contains 14 residues. Germline CDR1 reads SGHRS; CDR2 reads YFSETQ. The CDR3 nucleotides are TGCGCCAGCAGCTGGGACAGGGAGGGCGAAAAACTGTTTTTT. As protein: CASSWDREGEKLFF.

The chain is built from TRBV7-9 and TRBJ1-2; tentatively, D is TRBD1 (6 bases). Between the trimmed V and J ends, which lost 3 bases and 2 bases, there was a span of 7 bases. Germline V gene sequence: CDR1 SEHNR, CDR2 FQNEAQ (reference sequence). CDR3 length: 13 residues. Written as DNA, the CDR3 is TGTGCCAGCAGCTTCACAGGGAACTATGGCTACACCTTC. Translated: CASSFTGNYGYTF.

The chain employs TRBV5-1 and TRBJ1-1; the match to TRBD1 covers 7 bases. CDR1 and CDR2 (germline): SGHRS, YFSETQ. V was clipped by 0 bases and J by 4 bases; unmatched bases: 3. CDR3 length equals 14 residues. CDR3 in amino acids: CASSLVQGGTEAFF. The CDR3 region has the DNA TGCGCCAGCAGCTTGGTTCAGGGGGGCACTGAAGCTTTCTTT.

The rearrangement joins TRBV7-3 to TRBJ1-1; D may be TRBD1 (5 bases). Looked up from germline, CDR1 is SGHTA and CDR2 is FQGTGA. This CDR3 region has 16 residues. V gave up 5 bases and J gave up 7 bases, with 23 bases separating them. CDR3 protein: CASSPTTDLGVNEAFF. The CDR3 bases are TGTGCCAGCAGCCCGACGACGGATTTAGGGGTTAATGAAGCTTTCTTT. Filled out from reference TRBV7-3 and TRBJ1-1, the complete variable domain reads GAGVSQTPSNKVTEKGKYVELRCDPISGHTALYWYRQSLGQGPEFLIYFQGTGAADDSGLPNDRFFAVRPEGSVSTLKIQRTERGDSAVYLCASSPTTDLGVNEAFFGQGTRLTVV.

This clone was seen only a few times. This chain joins TRBV14 and TRBJ2-1; 12 bases line up with TRBD2. V shed 5 bases and J 5 bases; nucleotides not matched to a gene: 4. Germline assignment: CDR1 SGHDN and CDR2 FVKESK. The CDR3 is made up of 15 amino acids. In nucleotides, the CDR3 is TGTGCCAGCAGCTCTAGCGGGGGGGCCCACAATGAGCAGTTCTTC. It yields the protein CASSSSGGAHNEQFF.

The chain carries TRBV27 and TRBJ1-4, with D tentatively TRBD1 (6 bases). Germline CDR1 MNHEY, CDR2 SMNVEV (reference sequence). Trimming shortened V by 5 bases and J by 4 bases, and 17 bases separated the two germline ends. The CDR3 has 16 amino acids. The CDR3 DNA reads as TGTGCCAGCAGTCAGTACGGACAGCCGCTTAATGAAAAACTGTTTTTT. It is translated as CASSQYGQPLNEKLFF.

The V call is TRBV5-1, the J call TRBJ2-7; TRBD2 matches 10 bases. The junction had 8 bases not matched to a gene; V was cut back by 4 bases and J by 4 bases. Per germline, CDR1 SGHRS and CDR2 YFSETQ. The CDR3 loop spans 15 amino acids. CDR3 DNA sequence: TGCGCCAGCAGCGGGGGAGGGACTAGCGTTTACGAGCAGTACTTC. It specifies CASSGGGTSVYEQYF. The full variable domain, in which reference TRBV5-1 and TRBJ2-7 provide the parts outside the CDR3, is KAGVTQTPRYLIKTRGQQVTLSCSPISGHRSVSWYQQTPGQGLQFLFEYFSETQRNKGNFPGRFSGRQFSNSRSEMNVSTLELGDSALYLCASSGGGTSVYEQYFGPGTRLTVT.

The chain uses TRBV28 and TRBJ1-5; TRBD1 might be the D (5 bases). This CDR3 is 12 amino acids long. V dropped 4 bases and J dropped 11 bases, with 12 bases sitting between them. Germline loops: CDR1 MDHEN, CDR2 SYDVKM. CDR3: CASSSQGKAQHF. Written as DNA, the CDR3 is TGTGCCAGCAGTTCCCAGGGTAAGGCCCAGCATTTT. The full variable domain, its missing parts supplied by reference TRBV28 and TRBJ1-5, is DVKVTQSSRYLVKRTGEKVFLECVQDMDHENMFWYRQDPGLGLRLIYFSYDVKMKEKGDIPEGYSVSREKKERFSLILESASTNQTSMYLCASSSQGKAQHFGDGTRLSIL.

The rearrangement uses TRBV28 and TRBJ1-1; TRBD1 agrees at 8 bases. Trimming at V came to 5 bases and at J to 8 bases, leaving 13 bases not matched to a gene. This CDR3 is built from 15 residues. Germline V gene sequence: CDR1 MDHEN, CDR2 SYDVKM. CDR3 in amino acids: CASSPSDREGKEAFF. The CDR3 bases are TGTGCCAGCAGTCCTTCGGACAGGGAAGGGAAGGAAGCTTTCTTT.

The V and J genes are TRBV5-1 and TRBJ1-1; no reliable D call. The germline V and J ends were trimmed by 4 bases and 4 bases, with 14 bases remaining between them. The CDR3 extends over 14 amino acids. The germline V gene encodes CDR1 SGHRS and CDR2 YFSETQ. The CDR3 DNA reads as TGCGCCAGCAGCAATATTGCAAGAGGCACTGAAGCTTTCTTT. Translating gives CASSNIARGTEAFF.

The chain is built from TRBV6-5 and TRBJ1-6, with 12 bases aligning to TRBD1. Germline values: CDR1 MNHEY, CDR2 SVGAGI. The CDR3 has 15 amino acids. The junction had 4 bases not matched to a gene; V was cut back by 6 bases and J by 7 bases. CDR3 bases: TGTGCCAGCAGGGGACAGGGGGCGCGAAATTCACCCCTCCACTTT. Encoded protein: CASRGQGARNSPLHF.